A selection of T cell receptor beta chains follows, all from one sample in a study of T cells after yellow fever vaccination. MiXCR was run by TCRdb on the 5' RACE reads, yielding one entry per CDR3 protein. The sample holds hundreds of thousands of distinct CDR3 sequences; 7% to 10% are singletons and the top ten take 17%. The sample here was PBMCs, taken about 41 days after the first yellow fever vaccination. These receptors originate from a man between 18 and 35 years old who received the YFV17D yellow fever vaccine. Each CDR3 is given with its conserved first and last residue. The D gene is left open where the match is weak. Clone size appears in some rows only: once, few, many, or a class for an expanded clone.

CDR3aa: CASSGTSGVSYNEQFF; CDR3nt: TGCGCCAGCAGCGGTACTAGCGGAGTTTCCTACAATGAGCAGTTCTTC; j_gene: TRBJ2-1; abundance: few; v_gene: TRBV5-1; d_gene: TRBD2
CDR3aa: CASSFNSGKSTDTQYF; CDR3nt: TGTGCCAGCAGCTTCAATAGCGGGAAAAGCACAGATACGCAGTATTTT; j_gene: TRBJ2-3; abundance: few; v_gene: TRBV13; d_gene: TRBD2
CDR3aa: CASSDTGRGYYGYTF; CDR3nt: TGTGCCAGCAGTGATACAGGCAGAGGATACTATGGCTACACCTTC; j_gene: TRBJ1-2; abundance: .; v_gene: TRBV6-1; d_gene: .
CDR3aa: CASRATGEKLFF; CDR3nt: TGTGCCAGCCGGGCGACGGGTGAAAAACTGTTTTTT; j_gene: TRBJ1-4; abundance: .; v_gene: TRBV6-2/TRBV6-3; d_gene: .
CDR3aa: CARGHGRLDEQYF; CDR3nt: TGTGCCAGGGGCCATGGGCGCCTTGACGAGCAGTACTTC; j_gene: TRBJ2-7; abundance: .; v_gene: TRBV28; d_gene: .
CDR3aa: CASSDRVGGNTIYF; CDR3nt: TGTGCCAGCAGCGACAGGGTCGGTGGAAACACCATATATTTT; j_gene: TRBJ1-3; abundance: .; v_gene: TRBV7-2; d_gene: TRBD1
CDR3aa: CASSSAGVGEQFF; CDR3nt: TGTGCCAGCAGTTCGGCGGGGGTCGGTGAGCAGTTCTTC; j_gene: TRBJ2-1; abundance: .; v_gene: TRBV12-3/TRBV12-4; d_gene: TRBD2
CDR3aa: CASSPRTGGETQYF; CDR3nt: TGTGCCAGCAGCCCAAGGACAGGTGGAGAGACCCAGTACTTC; j_gene: TRBJ2-5; abundance: .; v_gene: TRBV11-2; d_gene: TRBD1
CDR3aa: CASSLVGGGGSYEQYF; CDR3nt: TGTGCCAGCAGCTTGGTCGGCGGGGGGGGATCCTACGAGCAGTACTTC; j_gene: TRBJ2-7; abundance: few; v_gene: TRBV5-4; d_gene: TRBD2
CDR3aa: CASSDGTGGRETQYF; CDR3nt: TGTGCCAGCAGTGATGGGACAGGGGGCCGAGAGACCCAGTACTTC; j_gene: TRBJ2-5; abundance: many; v_gene: TRBV6-4; d_gene: TRBD1
CDR3aa: CASNPDSSYEQYF; CDR3nt: TGTGCCAGCAACCCGGACAGCTCCTACGAGCAGTACTTC; j_gene: TRBJ2-7; abundance: .; v_gene: TRBV7-9; d_gene: .
CDR3aa: CASPGRVLETQYF; CDR3nt: TGTGCCAGCCCGGGACGCGTTTTGGAGACCCAGTACTTC; j_gene: TRBJ2-5; abundance: few; v_gene: TRBV12-3/TRBV12-4; d_gene: .
CDR3aa: CASSIGINNQPQHF; CDR3nt: TGTGCCAGCAGTATAGGGATAAACAATCAGCCCCAGCATTTT; j_gene: TRBJ1-5; abundance: .; v_gene: TRBV6-1; d_gene: .
CDR3aa: CASSPGLLCYNEQFF; CDR3nt: TGTGCCAGCAGCCCTGGGCTCCTCTGCTACAATGAGCAGTTCTTC; j_gene: TRBJ2-1; abundance: .; v_gene: TRBV8-2; d_gene: .
CDR3aa: CASSIQGNEQFF; CDR3nt: TGTGCCAGTAGTATACAGGGCAATGAGCAGTTCTTC; j_gene: TRBJ2-1; abundance: many; v_gene: TRBV19; d_gene: .
CDR3aa: CASKWSGEGYNEQFF; CDR3nt: TGCGCCAGCAAATGGTCAGGGGAAGGATACAATGAGCAGTTCTTC; j_gene: TRBJ2-1; abundance: .; v_gene: TRBV5-1; d_gene: .
CDR3aa: CSARHGGSGYTF; CDR3nt: TGCAGTGCTAGACACGGGGGGAGTGGCTACACCTTC; j_gene: TRBJ1-2; abundance: .; v_gene: TRBV20-1; d_gene: .
CDR3aa: CASSLIQLGQPQHF; CDR3nt: TGTGCCAGCAGCTTAATACAGTTAGGACAGCCCCAGCATTTT; j_gene: TRBJ1-5; abundance: .; v_gene: TRBV7-2; d_gene: .
CDR3aa: CSARVQGGKSPLHF; CDR3nt: TGCAGCGCTAGAGTGCAGGGAGGAAAATCACCCCTCCACTTT; j_gene: TRBJ1-6; abundance: few; v_gene: TRBV20-1; d_gene: .
CDR3aa: CASSRTLAGGPREQYF; CDR3nt: TGCGCCAGCAGCCGGACCCTAGCGGGGGGGCCGCGGGAGCAGTACTTC; j_gene: TRBJ2-7; abundance: few; v_gene: TRBV5-1; d_gene: TRBD2
CDR3aa: CASSLRTGTNEQFF; CDR3nt: TGTGCCAGCAGCTTAAGAACCGGGACAAATGAGCAGTTCTTC; j_gene: TRBJ2-1; abundance: few; v_gene: TRBV11-3; d_gene: .
CDR3aa: CASSFFDRVTEAFF; CDR3nt: TGTGCCAGCAGCTTTTTCGACAGGGTCACTGAAGCTTTCTTT; j_gene: TRBJ1-1; abundance: few; v_gene: TRBV7-9; d_gene: TRBD1
CDR3aa: CASSTDPDRSFGGELFF; CDR3nt: TGCGCCAGCAGCACGGACCCGGACAGGTCCTTCGGCGGGGAGCTGTTTTTT; j_gene: TRBJ2-2; abundance: .; v_gene: TRBV5-1; d_gene: TRBD1
CDR3aa: CASSLPSVDNGYTF; CDR3nt: TGCGCCAGCAGCTTGCCTTCTGTTGATAATGGCTACACCTTC; j_gene: TRBJ1-2; abundance: few; v_gene: TRBV5-1; d_gene: .
CDR3aa: CASSPLYEQFF; CDR3nt: TGTGCCAGCAGTCCCCTATATGAGCAGTTCTTC; j_gene: TRBJ2-1; abundance: .; v_gene: TRBV12-3/TRBV12-4; d_gene: .
CDR3aa: CASSFSFEQFF; CDR3nt: TGTGCCAGCAGCTTCTCCTTTGAGCAGTTCTTC; j_gene: TRBJ2-1; abundance: few; v_gene: TRBV5-4; d_gene: .
CDR3aa: CASSSPDRVTDTQYF; CDR3nt: TGTGCCAGCAGTTCCCCGGACAGGGTCACGGATACGCAGTATTTT; j_gene: TRBJ2-3; abundance: few; v_gene: TRBV2; d_gene: TRBD1
CDR3aa: CASSAGRTGRSSTDTQYF; CDR3nt: TGTGCCAGCAGTGCCGGAAGGACTGGACGATCTAGCACAGATACGCAGTATTTT; j_gene: TRBJ2-3; abundance: few; v_gene: TRBV6-2/TRBV6-3; d_gene: .
CDR3aa: CASRTLGRETQYF; CDR3nt: TGTGCCAGCAGGACTTTAGGGAGAGAGACCCAGTACTTC; j_gene: TRBJ2-5; abundance: few; v_gene: TRBV11-2; d_gene: .
CDR3aa: CASTMPGLGGYTGELFF; CDR3nt: TGTGCCAGCACCATGCCAGGGCTCGGCGGGTACACCGGGGAGCTGTTTTTT; j_gene: TRBJ2-2; abundance: many; v_gene: TRBV7-8; d_gene: .
CDR3aa: CASSLAGGPFGALFF; CDR3nt: TGTGCCAGCAGTTTAGCAGGGGGGCCTTTCGGGGCGCTGTTTTTT; j_gene: TRBJ2-2; abundance: few; v_gene: TRBV28; d_gene: .
CDR3aa: CASSLTDYIGVLFF; CDR3nt: TGTGCCAGCAGTTTGACAGATTATATCGGGGTGCTGTTTTTT; j_gene: TRBJ2-2; abundance: .; v_gene: TRBV27; d_gene: .
CDR3aa: CASSAGQRYGYTF; CDR3nt: TGTGCCAGCAGCGCAGGGCAGCGCTATGGCTACACCTTC; j_gene: TRBJ1-2; abundance: many; v_gene: TRBV5-5; d_gene: .
CDR3aa: CASSGGSLFF; CDR3nt: TGCGCCAGCAGCGGGGGCAGTCTGTTCTTC; j_gene: TRBJ2-1; abundance: many; v_gene: TRBV5-1; d_gene: .
CDR3aa: CASSLNRAGSPLHF; CDR3nt: TGTGCCAGCAGCTTAAACAGGGCAGGTTCACCCCTCCACTTT; j_gene: TRBJ1-6; abundance: .; v_gene: TRBV7-2; d_gene: .
CDR3aa: CASSLLGGAQETQYF; CDR3nt: TGTGCCAGCAGCCTATTGGGGGGGGCTCAAGAGACCCAGTACTTC; j_gene: TRBJ2-5; abundance: few; v_gene: TRBV7-2; d_gene: .
CDR3aa: CASSVSGALNTEAFF; CDR3nt: TGCGCCAGCAGCGTCTCCGGGGCCTTGAACACTGAAGCTTTCTTT; j_gene: TRBJ1-1; abundance: .; v_gene: TRBV5-1; d_gene: .
CDR3aa: CASTLGGGANYGYTF; CDR3nt: TGTGCCAGCACCCTGGGGGGGGGAGCTAACTATGGCTACACCTTC; j_gene: TRBJ1-2; abundance: few; v_gene: TRBV6-1; d_gene: .
CDR3aa: CATRTAGNTIYF; CDR3nt: TGTGCCACCAGGACGGCCGGAAACACCATATATTTT; j_gene: TRBJ1-3; abundance: few; v_gene: TRBV12-3/TRBV12-4; d_gene: .
CDR3aa: CASSPWGARYGYTF; CDR3nt: TGTGCCAGCAGCCCCTGGGGGGCCCGCTATGGCTACACCTTC; j_gene: TRBJ1-2; abundance: .; v_gene: TRBV7-9; d_gene: .
CDR3aa: CASSLRVATNEKLFF; CDR3nt: TGTGCCAGCAGTTTAAGGGTAGCAACTAATGAAAAACTGTTTTTT; j_gene: TRBJ1-4; abundance: few; v_gene: TRBV27; d_gene: .
CDR3aa: CASSQAVRDTQYF; CDR3nt: TGCGCCAGCAGCCAAGCGGTCCGAGATACGCAGTATTTT; j_gene: TRBJ2-3; abundance: few; v_gene: TRBV4-1; d_gene: .
CDR3aa: CASSGSDTQYF; CDR3nt: TGTGCCAGCAGCGGCTCAGATACGCAGTATTTT; j_gene: TRBJ2-3; abundance: .; v_gene: TRBV6-5; d_gene: .
CDR3aa: CASSPWTPNEQFF; CDR3nt: TGCGCCAGCAGCCCTTGGACACCCAATGAGCAGTTCTTC; j_gene: TRBJ2-1; abundance: few; v_gene: TRBV5-1; d_gene: .
CDR3aa: CASSMSGTGELFF; CDR3nt: TGTGCCAGTAGTATGTCTGGGACCGGGGAGCTGTTTTTT; j_gene: TRBJ2-2; abundance: .; v_gene: TRBV19; d_gene: .
CDR3aa: CAWSPDFGPQHF; CDR3nt: TGTGCCTGGAGTCCGGATTTCGGGCCCCAGCATTTT; j_gene: TRBJ1-5; abundance: few; v_gene: TRBV30; d_gene: .
CDR3aa: CASSRGAEQFF; CDR3nt: TGTGCCAGCAGCCGCGGGGCTGAGCAGTTCTTC; j_gene: TRBJ2-1; abundance: .; v_gene: TRBV3-1; d_gene: .
CDR3aa: CASSPRGPQGEKLFF; CDR3nt: TGTGCCAGCTCACCACGGGGACCTCAAGGGGAAAAACTGTTTTTT; j_gene: TRBJ1-4; abundance: few; v_gene: TRBV18; d_gene: .
CDR3aa: CASSTQQGFISDTQYF; CDR3nt: TGTGCCAGCAGCACCCAACAGGGCTTCATTTCGGATACGCAGTATTTT; j_gene: TRBJ2-3; abundance: .; v_gene: TRBV9; d_gene: .
CDR3aa: CASRDGSSGEKLFF; CDR3nt: TGTGCCAGCAGAGACGGGTCTTCTGGGGAAAAACTGTTTTTT; j_gene: TRBJ1-4; abundance: few; v_gene: TRBV12-3/TRBV12-4; d_gene: .
CDR3aa: CASSLEGVGYTF; CDR3nt: TGTGCCAGCAGCTTAGAAGGGGTTGGCTACACCTTC; j_gene: TRBJ1-2; abundance: .; v_gene: TRBV7-9; d_gene: .
CDR3aa: CASRSDRGAYNEQFF; CDR3nt: TGTGCCAGCAGGTCGGACAGGGGGGCCTACAATGAGCAGTTCTTC; j_gene: TRBJ2-1; abundance: few; v_gene: TRBV7-2; d_gene: TRBD1